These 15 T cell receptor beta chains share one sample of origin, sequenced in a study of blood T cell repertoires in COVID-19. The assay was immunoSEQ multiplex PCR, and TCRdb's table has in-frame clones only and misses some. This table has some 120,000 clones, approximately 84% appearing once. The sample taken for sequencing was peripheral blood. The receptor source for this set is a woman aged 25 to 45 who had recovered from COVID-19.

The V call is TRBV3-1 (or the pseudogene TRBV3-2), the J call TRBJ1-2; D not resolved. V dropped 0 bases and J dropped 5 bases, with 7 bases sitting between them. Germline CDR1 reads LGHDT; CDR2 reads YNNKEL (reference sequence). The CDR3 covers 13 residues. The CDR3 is CASSQEATYGYTF. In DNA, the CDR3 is TGTGCCAGCAGCCAAGAAGCGACTTATGGCTACACCTTC.

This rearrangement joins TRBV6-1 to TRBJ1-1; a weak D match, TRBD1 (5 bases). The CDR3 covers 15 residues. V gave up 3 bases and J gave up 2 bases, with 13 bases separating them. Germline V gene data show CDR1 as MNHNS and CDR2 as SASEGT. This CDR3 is CASSDISTGNTEAFF. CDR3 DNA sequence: TGTGCCAGCAGTGACATTTCTACAGGAAACACTGAAGCTTTCTTT.

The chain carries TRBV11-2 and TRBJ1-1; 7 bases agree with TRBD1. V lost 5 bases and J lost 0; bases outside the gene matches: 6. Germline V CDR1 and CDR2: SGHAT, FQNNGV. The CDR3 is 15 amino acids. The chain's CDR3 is CASSPRTGLNTEAFF. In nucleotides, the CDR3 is TGTGCCAGCAGCCCGCGGACAGGTCTGAACACTGAAGCTTTCTTT.

The CDR3 here is CASSLGTGGYEQYF. Here the CDR3 DNA reads TGTGCCAGCAGCTTGGGGACAGGGGGCTACGAGCAGTACTTC. The chain couples TRBV5-6 to TRBJ2-7; 10 positions match TRBD1. The V gene end was trimmed by 0 bases and the J gene end by 3 bases; junction bases not matched to a gene: 0. Per the germline V gene, CDR1 is SGHDT and CDR2 is YYEEEE. The CDR3 length is 14 residues.

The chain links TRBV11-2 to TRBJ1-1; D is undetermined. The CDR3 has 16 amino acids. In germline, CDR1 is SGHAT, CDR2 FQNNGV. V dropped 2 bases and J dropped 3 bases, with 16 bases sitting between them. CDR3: CASSLSRGWSDTEAFF. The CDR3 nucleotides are TGTGCCAGCAGCTTATCACGGGGTTGGTCGGACACTGAAGCTTTCTTT.

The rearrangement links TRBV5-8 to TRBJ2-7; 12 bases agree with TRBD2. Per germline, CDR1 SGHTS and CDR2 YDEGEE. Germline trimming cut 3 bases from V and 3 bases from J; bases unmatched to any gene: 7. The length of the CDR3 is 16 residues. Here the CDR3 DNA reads TGTGCCAGCAGCTCATACCCGACTAGCGGGAGCTACGAGCAGTACTTC. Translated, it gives CASSSYPTSGSYEQYF. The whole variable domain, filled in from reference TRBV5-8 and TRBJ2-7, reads EAGVTQSPTHLIKTRGQQATLRCSPISGHTSVYWYQQALGLGLQFLLWYDEGEERNRGNFPPRFSGRQFPNYSSELNVNALELEDSALYLCASSSYPTSGSYEQYFGPGTRLTVT.

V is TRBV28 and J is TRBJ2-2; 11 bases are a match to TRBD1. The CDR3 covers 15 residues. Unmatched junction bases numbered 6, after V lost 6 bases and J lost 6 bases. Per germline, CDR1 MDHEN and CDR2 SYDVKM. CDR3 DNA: TGTGCCAGCAGCCTGGGGACAGGGGGGCCCGGGGAGCTGTTTTTT. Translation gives CASSLGTGGPGELFF.

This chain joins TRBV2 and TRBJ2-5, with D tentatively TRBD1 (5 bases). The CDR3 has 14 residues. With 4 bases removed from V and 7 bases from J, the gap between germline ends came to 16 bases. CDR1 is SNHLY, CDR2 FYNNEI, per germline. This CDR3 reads CASSVLTVSRTQYF. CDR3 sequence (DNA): TGTGCCAGCAGTGTCCTGACAGTTTCTCGGACCCAGTACTTC.

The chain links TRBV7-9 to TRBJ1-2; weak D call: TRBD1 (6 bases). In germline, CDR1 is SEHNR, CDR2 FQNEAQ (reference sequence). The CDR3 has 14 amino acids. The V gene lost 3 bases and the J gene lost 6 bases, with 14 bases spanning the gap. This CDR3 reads CASSFDTGNHGYTF. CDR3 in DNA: TGTGCCAGCAGCTTCGACACAGGGAACCATGGCTACACCTTC.

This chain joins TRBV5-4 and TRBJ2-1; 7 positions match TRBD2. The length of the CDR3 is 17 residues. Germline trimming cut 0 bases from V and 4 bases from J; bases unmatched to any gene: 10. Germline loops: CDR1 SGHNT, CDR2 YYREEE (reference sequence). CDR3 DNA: TGTGCCAGCAGCTTGGCGGGGTCTAGCGGAACTTACAATGAGCAGTTCTTC. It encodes CASSLAGSSGTYNEQFF.

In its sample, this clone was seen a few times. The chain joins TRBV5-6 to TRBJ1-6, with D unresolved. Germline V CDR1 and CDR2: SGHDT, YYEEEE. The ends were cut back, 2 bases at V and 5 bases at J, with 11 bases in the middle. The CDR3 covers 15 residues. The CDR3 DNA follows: TGTGCCAGCAGCTTACTCGCGGCAGATAATTCACCCCTCCACTTT. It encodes CASSLLAADNSPLHF.

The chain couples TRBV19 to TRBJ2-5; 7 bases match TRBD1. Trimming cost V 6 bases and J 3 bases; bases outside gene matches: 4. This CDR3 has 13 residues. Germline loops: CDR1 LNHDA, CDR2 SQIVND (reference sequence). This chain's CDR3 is CASSTGAEETQYF. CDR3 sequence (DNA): TGTGCCAGTAGCACAGGGGCTGAAGAGACCCAGTACTTC.

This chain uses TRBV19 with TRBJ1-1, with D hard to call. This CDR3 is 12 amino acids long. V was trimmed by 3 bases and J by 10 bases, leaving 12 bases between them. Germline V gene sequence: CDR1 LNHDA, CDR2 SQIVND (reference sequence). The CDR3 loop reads CASSMTGLIAFF. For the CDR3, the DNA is TGTGCCAGTAGTATGACGGGTCTTATAGCTTTCTTT.

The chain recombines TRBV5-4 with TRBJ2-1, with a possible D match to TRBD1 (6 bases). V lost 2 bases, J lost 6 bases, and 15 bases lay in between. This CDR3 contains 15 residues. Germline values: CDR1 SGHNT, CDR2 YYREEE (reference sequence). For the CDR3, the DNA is TGTGCCAGCAGCTTAGGGGGAAAGGAGGCCAATGAGCAGTTCTTC. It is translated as CASSLGGKEANEQFF.

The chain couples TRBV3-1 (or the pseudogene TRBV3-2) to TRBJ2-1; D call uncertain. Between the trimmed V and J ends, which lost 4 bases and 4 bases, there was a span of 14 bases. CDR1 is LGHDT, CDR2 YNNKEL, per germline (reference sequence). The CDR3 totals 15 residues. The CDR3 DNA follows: TGTGCCAGCAGCCGACTCGTAGTCTCTTACAATGAGCAGTTCTTC. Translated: CASSRLVVSYNEQFF.